The clone carrying this T cell receptor (beta chain) was counted between two and nine times. Its antigen is as yet unknown. The data belong to a study of T cells after yellow fever vaccination. Overall study findings and caveats: Highly abundant clonotypes carried over from the bulk population could end up in FACS-sorted repertoires as contaminants. Weaker overall, the secondary response nonetheless peaked faster (day 5 versus 15). Post-booster repertoires contained most primary-vaccination clones again (96% CD4, roughly 91% CD8).

UMIs and a universal primer site were added when TCR cDNA was made by 5'RACE template switching. TCRdb analysed the 5' RACE reads with MiXCR anew, one entry per CDR3 protein. Here the sample spans about 370,000 distinct CDR3 sequences, roughly 10% being singletons. The V gene end was trimmed by 4 bases and the J gene end by 2 bases; junction bases not matched to a gene: 9. This CDR3 is 16 amino acids long. Germline values: CDR1 SGHRS, CDR2 YFSETQ. The specimen comprised PBMCs, sampled on the day of the first yellow fever vaccination. The V and J genes are TRBV5-1 and TRBJ2-3; 8 bases are a match to TRBD1. The TCR originated in a man aged 18 to 29 who received the YFV17D yellow fever vaccine. The CDR3 DNA reads TGCGCCAGCAGCACCCGGACAGGGAACTACACAGATACGCAGTATTTT. It is translated as CASSTRTGNYTDTQYF.